This TCR beta chain was sequenced in a study of blood T cells in healthy people across ages. General study results and limits: Relative to aged donors, long-lived donors carried more naive CD4+ cells and displayed higher diversity. Per-million-T-cell TCR beta diversity fell roughly linearly with age. The study found TCR beta diversity correlated strongly with naive T cell percentage.

This clonotype was found many times. Its matching antigen is unknown. Trimming took off 1 base at V and 4 bases at J, with 8 bases between the two ends. Germline CDR1 and CDR2: SQVTM and ANQGSEA. The CDR3 covers 12 residues. For the second PCR, which ran for about 6 to 12 cycles, a sample-barcoded 5' primer and a J-beta primer mix were used. TCRdb re-called the 5' RACE reads through MiXCR, storing one row per CDR3 protein. The sample lists 700,000 to 850,000 distinct CDR3 sequences; approximately 35% were seen once. The source of this sequence is a man younger than 35 in good health. The chain recombines TRBV29-1 with TRBJ2-7, with D perhaps matching TRBD1 or TRBD2 (5 bases each). Sequencing was done on a sample of blood. The CDR3 loop reads CSVEGREYEQYF. In DNA form, the CDR3 reads TGCAGCGTTGAAGGCAGGGAGTACGAGCAGTACTTC.